The T cell receptor (beta chain) under discussion was sequenced for a study of response to subunit inactivated influenza vaccine. Trimming at V came to 1 base and at J to 7 bases, leaving 10 bases not matched to a gene. The length of the CDR3 is 17 residues. Per germline, CDR1 SGHVS and CDR2 FNYEAQ. Using its own MiXCR run on the RT-PCR reads, TCRdb lists one record per CDR3 protein. The table shows about 830,000 distinct CDR3 sequences, with less than 20% occurring only once. The origin of this receptor is a man over 45 who received an inactivated influenza vaccine. The material was PBMCs from blood, obtained 4 to 6 days after vaccination. The chain combines TRBV7-6 with TRBJ2-1, with 10 bases lining up with TRBD2. The CDR3 reads CASSLGPRTSGNNEQFF. The DNA of the CDR3 is TGTGCCAGCAGCTTAGGACCGAGGACTAGCGGAAATAATGAGCAGTTCTTC.